This T cell receptor (beta chain) was retrieved from a study of immune evolution from preneoplasia to lung adenocarcinoma. Study as a whole: HLA loss of heterozygosity: less than 9% AIS, about 15% MIA, around 35% ADC, none AAH. Overall study results and limits: Highest clonality occurred in KRAS-mutant, not EGFR-mutant or double wild-type, nodules.

CDR3 length: 14 residues. CDR1 is SNHLY and CDR2 is FYNNEI in the germline V gene. V shed 8 bases, J shed 1 base, and the junction held 5 bases outside the gene matches. H&E slides confirmed each diagnosis, reviewed by two pathologists independently. After pathologic assessment, macro-dissection selected premalignant or tumor cells for extraction. The assay was immunoSEQ multiplex PCR, and TCRdb's table has in-frame clones only and misses some. The repertoire holds around 9,100 clones, with 80% to 90% as singletons. With respect to this clone: The antigen remains unidentified.

The specimen was FFPE minimally invasive lung adenocarcinoma tissue. The sequence came from a person in their 70s with lung adenocarcinoma. The J gene is TRBJ1-2, the V gene TRBV2; 9 positions agree with TRBD1. The CDR3 DNA reads as TGTGCCAGCTATCAGGACAGGGGTAACTATGGCTACACCTTC. Encoded protein: CASYQDRGNYGYTF.